These T cell receptor beta chains were read from a single sample in a study of CD8 T cells in ankylosing spondylitis. MiXCR was run by TCRdb on the 5' RACE reads, yielding one entry per CDR3 protein. The sample yields hundreds of thousands of distinct CDR3 sequences, 26% seen once. The specimen was blood, either unsorted or a sorted T cell fraction (not recorded which). Receptors originate from a male donor with ankylosing spondylitis. CDR3s include the opening cysteine and the closing phenylalanine or tryptophan. A D gene is named only where the DNA matches it firmly. For some rows the clone size is stated as once, few or many, or as a class when expanded; others skip it.

.,TRBJ2-7,TRBV20-1,TRBD1,TGCAGTGCAAGATTCCCGGGACAGGGGACTCCCGAGCAGTACTTC,CSARFPGQGTPEQYF
.,TRBJ2-2,TRBV7-9,.,TGTGCCAGCAGCTTATTACTACGCACCGGGGAGCTGTTTTTT,CASSLLLRTGELFF
few,TRBJ1-2,TRBV15,.,TGTGCCACCAGAGAGGGGGGTAGTGGCTACACCTTC,CATREGGSGYTF
once,TRBJ2-3,TRBV11-2,.,TGTGCCAGCAGCCAGTTCAGGGTGACAGATACGCAGTATTTT,CASSQFRVTDTQYF
few,TRBJ1-1,TRBV7-8,.,TGTGCCAGCAGCCCCTCCCCGGGGGAACCCACTGAAGCTTTCTTT,CASSPSPGEPTEAFF
many,TRBJ2-5,TRBV25-1,.,TGTGCCAGCCTAAAGGCAGGTCGCCAAGAGACCCAGTACTTC,CASLKAGRQETQYF
few,TRBJ2-1,TRBV4-2,TRBD2,TGTGCCAGCAGCCACTCCCAGAGGGTTAGCGGGGGCAATGAGCAGTTCTTC,CASSHSQRVSGGNEQFF
few,TRBJ2-1,TRBV20-1,TRBD2,TGCAGTGCGGAGGGACTAGCGGGTAAGGGTGAGCAGTTCTTC,CSAEGLAGKGEQFF
many,TRBJ2-1,TRBV12-3/TRBV12-4,.,TGTGCCAGCAGTTTAGATGAGGGGGATGAGCAGTTCTTC,CASSLDEGDEQFF
.,TRBJ1-1,TRBV3-1,.,TGTGCCAGCAGCCAAGATGCCGAAGAAAACACTGAAGCTTTCTTT,CASSQDAEENTEAFF
.,TRBJ2-1,TRBV12-3/TRBV12-4,.,TGTGCCAGCGTCACCACGGCGGGAAGCAATGAGCAGTTCTTC,CASVTTAGSNEQFF
.,TRBJ2-1,TRBV11-2,TRBD2,TGTGCCAGCAGCTTAGGGCGGGAGGGCGATGAGCAGTTCTTC,CASSLGREGDEQFF
few,TRBJ2-1,TRBV7-2,.,TGTGCCAGCAGCTTAGTAGGGGGGGGGAATGAGCAGTTCTTC,CASSLVGGGNEQFF
.,TRBJ2-4,TRBV12-3/TRBV12-4,.,TGTGCCAGCAGTCCAGGATATACAGGGGCGGGGGCCAAAAACATTCAGTACTTC,CASSPGYTGAGAKNIQYF
.,TRBJ2-3,TRBV15,.,TGTGCCACCAGCAGAGATACAGACACAGATACGCAGTATTTT,CATSRDTDTDTQYF
.,TRBJ2-1,TRBV20-1,TRBD2,TGCAGTGCCCCGGGACTAGCGGACAATGAGCAGTTCTTC,CSAPGLADNEQFF
few,TRBJ1-1,TRBV12-3/TRBV12-4,TRBD1,TGTGCCAGCAGTTTACAGGGGGCGAAGACTGAAGCTTTCTTT,CASSLQGAKTEAFF
.,TRBJ1-3,TRBV30,TRBD1,TGTGCCTGGAGTCGACAGGGAAACACCATAAATTTT,CAWSRQGNTINF
few,TRBJ2-2,TRBV20-1,.,TGCAGTGCGCTCTCCGGGACTCAAGGCACCGGGGAGCTGTTTTTT,CSALSGTQGTGELFF
.,TRBJ2-1,TRBV20-1,TRBD1,TGCAGTGCCAGCCGGGACAGGGTTTTCTTC,CSASRDRVFF
few,TRBJ1-1,TRBV5-1,.,TGCGCCAGCAGCTTGGCGACAGGACCCTACACTGAAGCTTTCTTT,CASSLATGPYTEAFF
few,TRBJ2-3,TRBV20-1,.,TGCAGTGCTAGTGGACTATTAAGCGGAGGGTGGGGCACAGATACGCAGTATTTT,CSASGLLSGGWGTDTQYF
.,TRBJ1-1,TRBV11-2,.,TGTGCCAGCAGTTCGAGGCGTGAAGCTTTCTTT,CASSSRREAFF
few,TRBJ2-2,TRBV24-1,.,TGTGCCACCAGTGATGGACGGAACGGGGAGCTGTTTTTT,CATSDGRNGELFF
few,TRBJ2-1,TRBV5-5,.,TGTGCCAGCAGCCATGGAGCCCTACTAGACAATGAGCAGTTCTTC,CASSHGALLDNEQFF
.,TRBJ2-1,TRBV10-2,TRBD2,TGCGCCAGCAGCGCCCCCAGGACTAGCGAGCAGTTCTTC,CASSAPRTSEQFF
.,TRBJ2-1,TRBV11-2,.,TGTGCCAGCAGCTTAGACGGGAATCAACACAATGAGCAGTTCTTC,CASSLDGNQHNEQFF
.,TRBJ1-1,TRBV3-1,.,TGTGCCAGCAGCCAAGCCACGGGGGGCCGACATGAAGCTTTCTTT,CASSQATGGRHEAFF
many,TRBJ1-3,TRBV12-3/TRBV12-4,TRBD1,TGTGCCAGCACCCGGGACAGGTCGGGAAACACCATATATTTT,CASTRDRSGNTIYF
few,TRBJ2-5,TRBV20-1,.,TGCAGTGCTTACAGGGCCTTGGAGACCCAGTACTTC,CSAYRALETQYF
few,TRBJ1-2,TRBV5-1,.,TGCGCCAGCAGCACGGACACCAACTATGGCTACACCTTC,CASSTDTNYGYTF
.,TRBJ1-6,TRBV7-9,.,TGTGCCAGCAGCTTAGGGGAGAGGAATTCACCCCTCCACTTT,CASSLGERNSPLHF
few,TRBJ2-1,TRBV28,.,TGTGCCAGCAGCCAGACTGATTTATACAATGAGCAGTTCTTC,CASSQTDLYNEQFF
.,TRBJ2-1,TRBV7-9,TRBD1,TGTGCCAGCAGCTTGAGGACAGGGGGTATGAATGAGCAGTTCTTC,CASSLRTGGMNEQFF
once,TRBJ2-7,TRBV20-1,.,TGCAGTGCCCCGACAGTGTCTTCCTACGAGCAGTACTTC,CSAPTVSSYEQYF
.,TRBJ2-7,TRBV6-6,.,TGTGCCAGCAGGCAGGACGCGGGGGAGCAGTACTTC,CASRQDAGEQYF
.,TRBJ2-2,TRBV20-1,.,TGCAGTGCTAAAACAGGTCGAAACACCGGGGAGCTGTTTTTT,CSAKTGRNTGELFF